The 32 T cell receptor beta chains presented below share a single source sample, sequenced in a study of cytomegalovirus exposure and HLA in healthy donors. PCR employed 60 Vbeta and 13 Jbeta primers. TCRdb's table, derived via immunoSEQ multiplex PCR, lists solely in-frame clones and lacks some. The sample holds more than 150,000 clones, about 90% seen once. The specimen was PBMCs. These TCRs come from a girl younger than two in good health and CMV-seronegative.

The sample holds one count of this clone. This rearrangement joins TRBV11-2 to TRBJ1-1, with TRBD1 matching over 7 bases. The CDR3 covers 13 residues. With V trimmed by 5 bases and J by 6 bases, 6 bases remained unmatched. CDR1 SGHAT and CDR2 FQNNGV come from the germline V gene. DNA for the CDR3: TGTGCCAGCAGCCCAATAGACAGGGCTGAAGCTTTCTTT. Translated: CASSPIDRAEAFF.

The chain links TRBV29-1 to TRBJ1-1; 9 nucleotides line up with TRBD1. This CDR3 is 12 amino acids long. Trimming cost V 8 bases and J 12 bases; bases outside gene matches: 13. CDR1 and CDR2 (germline): SQVTM, ANQGSEA. CDR3 amino acids: CSTTPGQGETFF. CDR3 coding DNA: TGCAGCACAACTCCGGGACAGGGCGAAACTTTCTTT.

V and J are TRBV6-8 and TRBJ2-1; possible D gene TRBD2, 5 bases. The CDR3 is 20 amino acids. Germline V CDR1 and CDR2: MNHGY, SAAAGT. Trimming took off 5 bases at V and 0 bases at J, with 26 bases between the two ends. CDR3 in amino acids: CASSLNVTDTERSSYNEQFF. CDR3 nucleotide sequence: TGTGCCAGCAGTCTGAATGTCACCGATACCGAGCGGAGCTCCTACAATGAGCAGTTCTTC.

The chain links TRBV5-4 to TRBJ2-3; D may be TRBD2 (6 bases). V lost 1 base and J lost 0, with 12 bases in between. Germline V lookup: CDR1 SGHNT, CDR2 YYREEE (reference sequence). The CDR3 spans 16 residues. CDR3 nucleotides: TGTGCCAGCAGCTTGTCGGCGGGACTTAGCACAGATACGCAGTATTTT. Residues: CASSLSAGLSTDTQYF.

The chain employs TRBV6-1 and TRBJ1-4; TRBD1 might be the D (6 bases). Germline assignment: CDR1 MNHNS and CDR2 SASEGT. V lost 6 bases, J lost 5 bases, and 16 bases lay in between. This CDR3 contains 15 residues. The CDR3 here is CASSVDRTFNEKLFF. The CDR3 DNA follows: TGTGCCAGCAGCGTTGACAGGACGTTCAATGAAAAACTGTTTTTT.

In this sample, this clone turned up once. The same CDR3 is also encoded by other DNA sequences in this sample. The chain links TRBV6-1 to TRBJ2-7; 7 bases map to TRBD1. Germline-derived CDR1 and CDR2 are MNHNS and SASEGT. This CDR3 region has 15 residues. The ends lost 3 bases at V and 6 bases at J; junction bases unmatched: 11. The CDR3 DNA follows: TGTGCCAGCAGTGAGGCTCGACAGGGTGGGGCCGAGCAGTACTTC. Translation: CASSEARQGGAEQYF.

The V and J genes are TRBV18 and TRBJ1-5, with a possible D match to TRBD1 (5 bases). The V end was cut by 3 bases, the J end by 6 bases, with 9 bases between. This CDR3 contains 13 residues. In germline, CDR1 is KGHSH, CDR2 LQKENI. The CDR3 loop reads CASSPDSAQPQHF. The CDR3 region has the DNA TGTGCCAGCTCACCCGACAGCGCTCAGCCCCAGCATTTT.

This chain links TRBV7-3 with TRBJ1-1; TRBD1 aligns across 12 bases. This CDR3 is built from 15 residues. Trimming cost V 5 bases and J 6 bases; bases outside gene matches: 7. The germline gives CDR1 SGHTA, CDR2 FQGTGA. The CDR3 region has the DNA TGTGCCAGCAGCCCCGGGGACAGGGGGCCGGCTGAAGCTTTCTTT. Encoded protein: CASSPGDRGPAEAFF.

V and J are TRBV18 and TRBJ2-7, with 11 bases matching TRBD1. The CDR3 is 18 amino acids. Per the germline V gene, CDR1 is KGHSH and CDR2 is LQKENI. The junction had 14 bases not matched to a gene; V was cut back by 3 bases and J by 4 bases. This CDR3 reads CASSPHFGRTGGLYEQYF. The CDR3 DNA reads TGTGCCAGCTCACCGCACTTCGGAAGGACAGGGGGCTTATACGAGCAGTACTTC. The whole variable domain, filled in from reference TRBV18 and TRBJ2-7, reads NAGVMQNPRHLVRRRGQEARLRCSPMKGHSHVYWYRQLPEEGLKFMVYLQKENIIDESGMPKERFSAEFPKEGPSILRIQQVVRGDSAAYFCASSPHFGRTGGLYEQYFGPGTRLTVT.

This clone occurred a few times. The genes are TRBV27 and TRBJ2-1, with 11 bases lining up with TRBD2. Germline V CDR1 and CDR2: MNHEY, SMNVEV (reference sequence). CDR3 length: 15 amino acids. Germline trimming cut 5 bases from V and 9 bases from J; bases unmatched to any gene: 9. CDR3 region: CASSPTSGGLGEQFF. CDR3 sequence (DNA): TGTGCCAGCAGTCCCACTAGCGGGGGTCTTGGTGAGCAGTTCTTC.

Comments on this clone: Germline is not matched at one junction end, which may reflect a read error. In DNA, the CDR3 is TGTTCCAGCAGCTCCGGGACAGCGAACTACGAGCAGTACTTC. It yields the protein CSSSSGTANYEQYF. J is TRBJ2-7 and V is TRBV7-9, with 7 bases fitting TRBD1. In germline, CDR1 is SEHNR, CDR2 FQNEAQ (reference sequence). The CDR3 sequence is 14 residues long.

This clone was observed a few times. CDR3 region: CASSYGNRAAGYNEQFF. The DNA of the CDR3 is TGTGCCAGCAGTTACGGGAACAGGGCTGCTGGGTACAATGAGCAGTTCTTC. The rearrangement links TRBV27 to TRBJ2-1; perhaps TRBD1 as D (6 bases). Deletions cut 4 bases from V and 4 bases from J, with 20 bases between. The CDR3 is made up of 17 amino acids. Germline V gene data show CDR1 as MNHEY and CDR2 as SMNVEV (reference sequence).

The rearrangement links TRBV4-1 to TRBJ2-7, with 12 positions matching TRBD2. The CDR3 is 15 residues long. In germline, CDR1 is MGHRA, CDR2 YSYEKL. The trim removed 1 base at V and 5 bases at J, leaving 3 bases unmatched. In nucleotides, the CDR3 is TGCGCCAGCAGCCAAGTGACTAGCGGGGGCAACGAGCAGTACTTC. Its translation: CASSQVTSGGNEQYF.

Turning to this clone: Germline and junction disagree at one end, which may indicate a read error. The genes are TRBV4-1 and TRBJ2-1; D is ambiguous. Germline values: CDR1 MGHRA, CDR2 YSYEKL. The CDR3 has 20 residues. The CDR3 DNA reads as TGCGCCAGCGGCCAAGAGGAGAGTATGAATAGATATGGAGACTACAATGAGCAGTTCTTC. As protein: CASGQEESMNRYGDYNEQFF.

Notes on this clone: Other nucleotide sequences from this sample produce the same CDR3. This chain connects TRBV7-9 to TRBJ1-1, with D uncertain. V lost 0 bases to trimming and J lost 1 base, with 3 bases between them. CDR1 SEHNR and CDR2 FQNEAQ come from the germline V gene (reference sequence). The CDR3 has 13 residues. Written as DNA, the CDR3 is TGTGCCAGCAGCTTAGCCCAGAACACTGAAGCTTTCTTT. Amino acid sequence: CASSLAQNTEAFF. The full variable domain, in which reference TRBV7-9 and TRBJ1-1 provide the parts outside the CDR3, is DTGVSQNPRHKITKRGQNVTFRCDPISEHNRLYWYRQTLGQGPEFLTYFQNEAQLEKSRLLSDRFSAERPKGSFSTLEIQRTEQGDSAMYLCASSLAQNTEAFFGQGTRLTVV.

The V and J genes are TRBV2 and TRBJ2-5; TRBD2 is a possible D gene (7 bases). Germline lookup yields CDR1 SNHLY and CDR2 FYNNEI. This CDR3 region has 12 residues. With 11 bases removed from V and 5 bases from J, the gap between germline ends came to 15 bases. CDR3 residues: CAGFGGAETQYF. The CDR3 DNA sequence: TGTGCCGGATTTGGGGGGGCCGAGACCCAGTACTTC.

V gene TRBV6-1 combines with J gene TRBJ2-1; possible D gene TRBD2, 6 bases. Germline CDR1 is MNHNS and CDR2 is SASEGT. The CDR3 covers 15 residues. V lost 7 bases and J 15 bases, leaving 28 bases between the germline ends. As DNA, the CDR3 is TGTGCCAGCATGGTGTTCGGGACTTCCCCCTTTCGCCGGTTCTTC. Its translation is CASMVFGTSPFRRFF.

The chain uses TRBV9 and TRBJ2-1; 7 bases match TRBD1. The germline V gene has CDR1 SGDLS and CDR2 YYNGEE. V shed 0 bases and J 9 bases; nucleotides not matched to a gene: 0. CDR3 size: 12 residues. The CDR3: CASSVGQGEQFF. The CDR3 bases are TGTGCCAGCAGCGTAGGACAGGGTGAGCAGTTCTTC.

The V gene is TRBV6-1, the J gene TRBJ1-6; no definite D call. CDR1 MNHNS and CDR2 SASEGT come from the germline V gene. The CDR3 runs to 13 residues. Trimming took 1 base from V and 14 from J, leaving 12 bases between them. CDR3 in DNA: TGTGCCAGCAGTGAAGTATATTGGAGTACCCTCCACTTT. Protein product: CASSEVYWSTLHF.

The chain joins TRBV6-5 to TRBJ1-4, with 7 bases fitting TRBD1. Germline values: CDR1 MNHEY, CDR2 SVGAGI. The CDR3 runs to 15 residues. The V and J ends lost 2 bases and 8 bases, in that order; junction bases with no gene match: 8. CDR3 nucleotide sequence: TGTGCCAGCAGTTACCGTAGGGGGCAAGGCGAAAAACTGTTTTTT. This sequence encodes CASSYRRGQGEKLFF.

J is TRBJ1-2 and V is TRBV5-1; 7 positions agree with TRBD1. Trimming took 0 bases from V and 4 from J; bases not matched to a gene: 3. This CDR3 has 14 amino acids. CDR1 is SGHRS, CDR2 YFSETQ, per germline. This CDR3 is CASSLGDSAYGYTF. CDR3 in DNA: TGCGCCAGCAGCTTGGGGGACAGCGCCTATGGCTACACCTTC.

V gene TRBV30 combines with J gene TRBJ2-2; 14 bases line up with TRBD2. There are 18 residues in the CDR3. V was pared by 1 base and J by 7 bases, with 11 bases of the junction left unmatched. The germline CDR1 and CDR2 sequences are GTSNPN and SVGIG (reference sequence). CDR3 coding DNA: TGTGCCTGGAGTGGGGCCCAGGGACTAGCGGGAGTGGGCGGGGAGCTGTTTTTT. Residues: CAWSGAQGLAGVGGELFF. Full variable domain (rest looked up from reference TRBV30 and TRBJ2-2): SQTIHQWPATLVQPVGSPLSLECTVEGTSNPNLYWYRQAAGRGLQLLFYSVGIGQISSEVPQNLSASRPQDRQFILSSKKLLLSDSGFYLCAWSGAQGLAGVGGELFFGEGSRLTVL.

The chain has TRBV5-6 and TRBJ2-1, with D maybe TRBD2 (5 bases). V lost 2 bases, J lost 5 bases, and 14 bases lay in between. This CDR3 has 15 amino acids. Germline V gene sequence: CDR1 SGHDT, CDR2 YYEEEE. The CDR3 sequence is CASSLVAPNNNEQFF. The CDR3 nucleotides read TGTGCCAGCAGCTTAGTAGCGCCTAATAACAATGAGCAGTTCTTC.

The chain is built from TRBV4-3 and TRBJ2-5; TRBD1 is a possible D gene (5 bases). The end of the DNA fits TRBJ2-7 better, so the J call may be wrong. Germline V gene lookup returns CDR1 LGHNA and CDR2 YSLEER. CDR3 size: 16 residues. CDR3 DNA sequence: TGCGCCAGCAGCCAAGATCGGCCCACAGGTTTCTACGAGCAGTACTTC. Its translation is CASSQDRPTGFYEQYF.

This clone was recorded once. This sequence joins TRBV4-1 and TRBJ1-1; D perhaps matches TRBD1 (6 bases). V was trimmed by 2 bases and J by 4 bases, leaving 17 bases between them. The CDR3 has 16 residues. CDR1 and CDR2 from the germline V gene are MGHRA and YSYEKL. CDR3 region: CASSQPLQGKGTEAFF. The CDR3 DNA is TGCGCCAGCAGCCAACCCCTACAGGGAAAGGGCACTGAAGCTTTCTTT.

The J gene is TRBJ1-1, the V gene TRBV5-1; D is unresolved. Trimming removed 3 bases at V and 0 bases at J, with 15 bases between. CDR1 is SGHRS and CDR2 is YFSETQ in the germline V gene. The CDR3 spans 16 residues. CDR3 loop: CASSSSGSTVNTEAFF. The CDR3 DNA sequence: TGCGCCAGCAGCTCGAGTGGGTCGACTGTGAACACTGAAGCTTTCTTT.

This clone was counted once. CDR3 residues: CASRGGGRGAYEQYF. CDR3 sequence (DNA): TGTGCCAGCAGGGGAGGGGGACGGGGAGCCTACGAGCAGTACTTC. The chain employs TRBV5-6 and TRBJ2-7, with D perhaps matching TRBD2 (7 bases). The CDR3 spans 15 residues. V was trimmed by 5 bases and J by 2 bases, leaving 17 bases between them. The germline gives CDR1 SGHDT, CDR2 YYEEEE.

The rearrangement uses TRBV5-1 and TRBJ2-7; TRBD2 agrees at 8 bases. The germline CDR1 and CDR2 sequences are SGHRS and YFSETQ. The CDR3 extends over 15 amino acids. V was clipped by 0 bases and J by 0 bases; unmatched bases: 2. The CDR3 spells CASSLVGGASYEQYF. The CDR3 coding sequence is TGCGCCAGCAGCTTGGTCGGGGGGGCCTCCTACGAGCAGTACTTC.

V gene TRBV5-6 combines with J gene TRBJ1-2; perhaps TRBD1 as D (6 bases). The germline V gene encodes CDR1 SGHDT and CDR2 YYEEEE. This CDR3 contains 16 residues. Trimming cost V 4 bases and J 1 base, with 17 bases left between them. The CDR3 is CASSQLAGAGNYGYTF. The CDR3 DNA reads TGTGCCAGCAGCCAGCTCGCGGGGGCGGGTAACTATGGCTACACCTTC. Full variable domain (remainder filled in from reference TRBV5-6 and TRBJ1-2): DAGVTQSPTHLIKTRGQQVTLRCSPKSGHDTVSWYQQALGQGPQFIFQYYEEEERQRGNFPDRFSGHQFPNYSSELNVNALLLGDSALYLCASSQLAGAGNYGYTFGSGTRLTVV.

This clone was counted once. The rearrangement uses TRBV29-1 and TRBJ1-2; 8 nucleotides align to TRBD1. V shed 4 bases, J shed 0 bases, and the junction held 7 bases outside the gene matches. The germline V gene has CDR1 SQVTM and CDR2 ANQGSEA. CDR3 length: 15 residues. Written as DNA, the CDR3 is TGCAGCGTTGCAGGGGGCATTAAGGCTAACTATGGCTACACCTTC. Translated, it gives CSVAGGIKANYGYTF.

The V and J genes are TRBV5-1 and TRBJ2-3; 12 bases map to TRBD2. CDR1 is SGHRS, CDR2 YFSETQ, per germline. The CDR3 spans 19 residues. After removal of 4 bases from V and 2 bases from J, the junction contained 14 bases not matched to a gene. Written as DNA, the CDR3 is TGCGCCAGCAGCAGCTGGACTAGCGGGGCCCCGTATTACACAGATACGCAGTATTTT. Its translation is CASSSWTSGAPYYTDTQYF.

V gene TRBV10-3 combines with J gene TRBJ2-5; 10 positions agree with TRBD2. With the DNA end fitting TRBJ2-7 better, the J assignment may be wrong. The CDR3 totals 17 residues. CDR1 and CDR2 (germline): ENHRY, SYGVKD. The CDR3 DNA reads TGTGCCATCAGTGAGCAGGTTAAGCGGGAGGGCCCCTACGAGCAGTACTTC. The encoded protein is CAISEQVKREGPYEQYF.